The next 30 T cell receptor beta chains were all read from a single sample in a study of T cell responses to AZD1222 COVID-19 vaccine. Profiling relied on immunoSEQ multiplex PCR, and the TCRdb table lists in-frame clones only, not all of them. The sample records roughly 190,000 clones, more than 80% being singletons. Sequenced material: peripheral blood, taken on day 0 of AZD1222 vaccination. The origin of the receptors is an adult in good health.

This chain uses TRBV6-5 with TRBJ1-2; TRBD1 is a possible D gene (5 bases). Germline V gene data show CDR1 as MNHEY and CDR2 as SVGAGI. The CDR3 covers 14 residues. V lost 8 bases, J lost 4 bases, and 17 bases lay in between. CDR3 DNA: TGTGCCAGCGGGAAAGACAGAATGCCCTATGGCTACACCTTC. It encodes CASGKDRMPYGYTF.

The CDR3 spells CAISDPVTGSSYEQYF. The CDR3, as DNA: TGTGCCATCAGTGACCCCGTGACAGGTTCCTCCTACGAGCAGTACTTC. The genes are TRBV10-3 and TRBJ2-7; maybe TRBD1 (6 bases). The CDR3 loop spans 16 amino acids. The V and J ends lost 3 bases and 0 bases respectively, with 15 bases between them. Per the germline V gene, CDR1 is ENHRY and CDR2 is SYGVKD.

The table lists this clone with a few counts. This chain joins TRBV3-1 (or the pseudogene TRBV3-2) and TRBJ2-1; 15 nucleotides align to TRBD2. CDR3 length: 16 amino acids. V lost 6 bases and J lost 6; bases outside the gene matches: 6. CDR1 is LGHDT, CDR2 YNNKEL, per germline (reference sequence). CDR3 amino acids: CASSKGLAGGFNEQFF. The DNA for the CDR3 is TGTGCCAGCAGTAAGGGACTAGCGGGAGGATTCAATGAGCAGTTCTTC.

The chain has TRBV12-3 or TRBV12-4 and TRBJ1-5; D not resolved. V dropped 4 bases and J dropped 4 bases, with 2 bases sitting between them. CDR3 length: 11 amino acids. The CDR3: CASSSNQPQHF. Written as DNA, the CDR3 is TGTGCCAGCAGTTCAAATCAGCCCCAGCATTTT.

The DNA for the CDR3 is TGTGCCAGCAGCTTAATGAAGCAGGGGGCTCGTTATGGCTACACCTTC. Its translation: CASSLMKQGARYGYTF. The chain uses TRBV7-8 and TRBJ1-2; 8 positions match TRBD1. J gave up 5 bases and V 2 bases, and 10 bases lay outside the gene matches. This CDR3 comprises 16 residues. Germline V gives CDR1 SGHVS, CDR2 FQNEAQ.

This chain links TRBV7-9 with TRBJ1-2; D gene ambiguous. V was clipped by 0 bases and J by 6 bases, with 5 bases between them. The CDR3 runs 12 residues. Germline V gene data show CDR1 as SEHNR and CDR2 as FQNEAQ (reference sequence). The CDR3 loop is CASSLAPDGYTF. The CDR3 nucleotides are TGTGCCAGCAGCTTAGCTCCAGATGGCTACACCTTC.

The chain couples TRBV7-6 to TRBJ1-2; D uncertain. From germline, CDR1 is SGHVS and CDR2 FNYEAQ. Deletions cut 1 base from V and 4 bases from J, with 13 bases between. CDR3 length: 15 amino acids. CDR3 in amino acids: CASSLDGSWGYGYTF. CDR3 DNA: TGTGCCAGCAGCTTAGATGGCAGTTGGGGCTATGGCTACACCTTC.

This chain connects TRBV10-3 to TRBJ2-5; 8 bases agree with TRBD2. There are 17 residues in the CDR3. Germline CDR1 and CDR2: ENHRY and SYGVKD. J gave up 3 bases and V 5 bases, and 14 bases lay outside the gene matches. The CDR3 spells CAISWGASSGGEETQYF. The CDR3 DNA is TGTGCCATCAGTTGGGGGGCCTCCAGCGGGGGAGAAGAGACCCAGTACTTC.

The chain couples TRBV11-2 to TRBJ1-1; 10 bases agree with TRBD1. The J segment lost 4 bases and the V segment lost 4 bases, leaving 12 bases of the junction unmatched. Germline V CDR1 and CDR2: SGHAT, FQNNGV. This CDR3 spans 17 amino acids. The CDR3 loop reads CASSSPDRGAWVTEAFF. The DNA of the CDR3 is TGTGCCAGCAGCTCACCGGACAGGGGGGCGTGGGTCACTGAAGCTTTCTTT. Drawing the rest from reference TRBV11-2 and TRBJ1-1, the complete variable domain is EAGVAQSPRYKIIEKRQSVAFWCNPISGHATLYWYQQILGQGPKLLIQFQNNGVVDDSQLPKDRFSAERLKGVDSTLKIQPAKLEDSAVYLCASSSPDRGAWVTEAFFGQGTRLTVV.

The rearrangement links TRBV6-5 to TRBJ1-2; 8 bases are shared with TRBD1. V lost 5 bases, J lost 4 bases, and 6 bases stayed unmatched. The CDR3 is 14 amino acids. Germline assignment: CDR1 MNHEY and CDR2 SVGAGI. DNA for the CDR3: TGTGCCAGCAGTATAGGACAGGGCCTCTATGGCTACACCTTC. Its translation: CASSIGQGLYGYTF.

The DNA of the CDR3 is TGCGCCAGCAGCCAAGTCGTTGGAGAGCAGTTCTTC. Translated: CASSQVVGEQFF. The chain combines TRBV4-1 with TRBJ2-1; D ambiguous. V was trimmed by 1 base and J by 10 bases, leaving 8 bases between them. The CDR3 extends over 12 amino acids. CDR1 and CDR2 (germline): MGHRA, YSYEKL.

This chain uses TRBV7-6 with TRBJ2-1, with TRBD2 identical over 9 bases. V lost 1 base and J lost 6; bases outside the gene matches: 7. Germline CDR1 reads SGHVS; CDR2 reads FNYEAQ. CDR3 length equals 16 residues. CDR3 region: CASSLGSSGTLNEQFF. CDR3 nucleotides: TGTGCCAGCAGCTTAGGGTCTAGCGGGACCCTCAATGAGCAGTTCTTC.

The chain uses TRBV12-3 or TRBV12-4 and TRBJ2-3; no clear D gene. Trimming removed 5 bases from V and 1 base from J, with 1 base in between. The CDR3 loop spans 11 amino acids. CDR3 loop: CASSRTDTQYF. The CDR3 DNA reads TGTGCCAGCAGTCGCACAGATACGCAGTATTTT.

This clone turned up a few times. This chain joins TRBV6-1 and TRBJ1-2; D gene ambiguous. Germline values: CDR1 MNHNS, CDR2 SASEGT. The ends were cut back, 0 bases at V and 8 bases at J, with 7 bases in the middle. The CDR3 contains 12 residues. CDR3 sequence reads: CASSEAGAGYTF. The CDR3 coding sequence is TGTGCCAGCAGTGAAGCAGGCGCGGGCTACACCTTC.

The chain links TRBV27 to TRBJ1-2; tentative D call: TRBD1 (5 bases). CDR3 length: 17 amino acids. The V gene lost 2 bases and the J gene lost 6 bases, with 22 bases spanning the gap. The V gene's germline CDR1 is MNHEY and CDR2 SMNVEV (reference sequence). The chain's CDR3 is CASSLAWEGWGRDGYTF. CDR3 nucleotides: TGTGCCAGCAGTTTAGCTTGGGAAGGTTGGGGGAGAGATGGCTACACCTTC.

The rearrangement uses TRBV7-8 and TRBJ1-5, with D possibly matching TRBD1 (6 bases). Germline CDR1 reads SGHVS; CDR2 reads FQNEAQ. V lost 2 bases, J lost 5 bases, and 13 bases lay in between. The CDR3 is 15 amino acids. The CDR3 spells CASSLSGQNYQPQHF. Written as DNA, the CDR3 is TGTGCCAGCAGCTTATCTGGACAGAACTATCAGCCCCAGCATTTT.

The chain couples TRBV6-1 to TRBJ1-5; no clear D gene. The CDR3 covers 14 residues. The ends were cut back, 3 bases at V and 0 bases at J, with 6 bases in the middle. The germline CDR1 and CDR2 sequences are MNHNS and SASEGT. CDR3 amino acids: CASSDDGSNQPQHF. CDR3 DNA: TGTGCCAGCAGTGACGACGGTAGCAATCAGCCCCAGCATTTT.

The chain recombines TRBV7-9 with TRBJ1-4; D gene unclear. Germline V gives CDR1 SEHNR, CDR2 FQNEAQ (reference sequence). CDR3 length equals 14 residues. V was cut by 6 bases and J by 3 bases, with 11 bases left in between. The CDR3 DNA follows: TGTGCCAGCAGTCCAGTTGTCCCTAATGAAAAACTGTTTTTT. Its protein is CASSPVVPNEKLFF.

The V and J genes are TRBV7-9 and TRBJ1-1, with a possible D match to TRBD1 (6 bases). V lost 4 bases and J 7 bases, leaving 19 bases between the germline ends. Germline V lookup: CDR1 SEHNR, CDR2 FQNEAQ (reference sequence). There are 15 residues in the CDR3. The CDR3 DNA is TGTGCCAGCAGCTATCGGACAGCCGAGACAGATGAAGCTTTCTTT. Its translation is CASSYRTAETDEAFF. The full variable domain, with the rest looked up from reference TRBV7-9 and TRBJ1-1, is DTGVSQNPRHKITKRGQNVTFRCDPISEHNRLYWYRQTLGQGPEFLTYFQNEAQLEKSRLLSDRFSAERPKGSFSTLEIQRTEQGDSAMYLCASSYRTAETDEAFFGQGTRLTVV.

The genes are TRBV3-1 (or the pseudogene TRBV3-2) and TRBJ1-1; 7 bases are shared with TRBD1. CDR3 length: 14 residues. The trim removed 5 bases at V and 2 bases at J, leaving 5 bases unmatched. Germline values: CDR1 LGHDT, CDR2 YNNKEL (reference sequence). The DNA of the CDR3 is TGTGCCAGCAGCGCCCGGGACAGAAACACTGAAGCTTTCTTT. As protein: CASSARDRNTEAFF.

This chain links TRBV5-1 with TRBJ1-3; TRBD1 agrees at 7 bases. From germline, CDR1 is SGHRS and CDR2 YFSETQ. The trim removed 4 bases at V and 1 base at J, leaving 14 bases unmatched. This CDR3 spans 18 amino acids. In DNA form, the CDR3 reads TGCGCCAGCAGCCGGGGACCACAACAGGGGAAATCTGGAAACACCATATATTTT. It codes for CASSRGPQQGKSGNTIYF. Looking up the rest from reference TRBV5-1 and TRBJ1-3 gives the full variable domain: KAGVTQTPRYLIKTRGQQVTLSCSPISGHRSVSWYQQTPGQGLQFLFEYFSETQRNKGNFPGRFSGRQFSNSRSEMNVSTLELGDSALYLCASSRGPQQGKSGNTIYFGEGSWLTVV.

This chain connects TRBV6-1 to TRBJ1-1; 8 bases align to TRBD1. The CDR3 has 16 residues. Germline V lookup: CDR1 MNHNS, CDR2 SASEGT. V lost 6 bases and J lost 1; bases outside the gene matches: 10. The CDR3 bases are TGTGCCAGCAGGGAACAGGGGGGATTAAAGAACACTGAAGCTTTCTTT. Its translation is CASREQGGLKNTEAFF.

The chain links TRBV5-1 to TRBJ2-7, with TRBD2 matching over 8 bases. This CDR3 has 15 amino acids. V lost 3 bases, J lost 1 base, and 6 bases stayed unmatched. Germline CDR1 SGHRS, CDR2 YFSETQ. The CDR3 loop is CASSSLKRGSYEQYF. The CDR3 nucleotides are TGCGCCAGCAGCTCCCTTAAGCGGGGGTCCTACGAGCAGTACTTC.

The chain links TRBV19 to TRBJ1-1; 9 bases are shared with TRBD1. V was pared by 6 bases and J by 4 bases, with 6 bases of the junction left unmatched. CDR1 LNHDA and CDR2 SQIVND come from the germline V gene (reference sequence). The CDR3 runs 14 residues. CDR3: CASREQGASTEAFF. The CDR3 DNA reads TGTGCCAGTAGGGAACAGGGGGCCAGCACTGAAGCTTTCTTT.

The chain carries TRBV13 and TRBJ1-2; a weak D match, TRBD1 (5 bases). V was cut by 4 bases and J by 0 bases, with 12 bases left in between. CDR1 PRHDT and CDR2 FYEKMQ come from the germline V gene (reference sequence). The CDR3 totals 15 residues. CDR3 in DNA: TGTGCCAGCAGCTGGGGGACGGACACTAACTATGGCTACACCTTC. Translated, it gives CASSWGTDTNYGYTF.

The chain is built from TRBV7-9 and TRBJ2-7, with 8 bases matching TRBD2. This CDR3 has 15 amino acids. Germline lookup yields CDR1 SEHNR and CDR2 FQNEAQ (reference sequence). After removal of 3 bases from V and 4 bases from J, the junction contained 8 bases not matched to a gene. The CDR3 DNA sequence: TGTGCCAGCAGCTTGTTTAACAGCGGGAGTTACGAGCAGTACTTC. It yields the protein CASSLFNSGSYEQYF.

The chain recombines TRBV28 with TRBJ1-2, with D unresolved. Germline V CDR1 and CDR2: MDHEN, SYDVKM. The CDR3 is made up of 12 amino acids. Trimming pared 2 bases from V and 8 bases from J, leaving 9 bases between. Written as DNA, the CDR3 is TGTGCCAGCAGTTTACCAGGTGGGGGCTACACCTTC. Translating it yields CASSLPGGGYTF.

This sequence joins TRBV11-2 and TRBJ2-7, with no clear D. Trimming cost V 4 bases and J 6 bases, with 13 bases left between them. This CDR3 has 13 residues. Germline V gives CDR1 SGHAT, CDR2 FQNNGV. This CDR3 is CASSSINTVEQYF. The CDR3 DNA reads TGTGCCAGCAGCTCCATAAACACGGTCGAGCAGTACTTC.

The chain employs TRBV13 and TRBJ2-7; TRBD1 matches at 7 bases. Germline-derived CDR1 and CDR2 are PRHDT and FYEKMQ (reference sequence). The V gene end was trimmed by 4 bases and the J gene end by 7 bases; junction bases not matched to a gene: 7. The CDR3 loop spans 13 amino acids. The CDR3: CASSSGTVGEQYF. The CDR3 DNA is TGTGCCAGCAGCTCCGGGACAGTAGGGGAGCAGTACTTC.

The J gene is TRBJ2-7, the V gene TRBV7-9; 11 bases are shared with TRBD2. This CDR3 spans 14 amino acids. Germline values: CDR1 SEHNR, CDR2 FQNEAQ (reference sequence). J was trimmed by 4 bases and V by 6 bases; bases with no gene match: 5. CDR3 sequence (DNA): TGTGCCAGCAGTATTAGCGGGGGGGCGTACGAGCAGTACTTC. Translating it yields CASSISGGAYEQYF.